One sample yielded the 15 T cell receptor beta chains listed below, sequenced in a study of graft-versus-host responses after intestinal transplantation. The repertoire was sequenced with immunoSEQ multiplex PCR; TCRdb's copy has only in-frame clones and lacks some. Of about 98,000 clones in the sample, roughly four fifths were seen once. These receptors are not linked to any known antigen. The sequenced sample was unstimulated CD8+ T cells sorted from spleen or lymph node cells, obtained before intestinal transplant. The receptors derive from a human donor who received an intestinal transplant.

The chain employs TRBV19 and TRBJ1-1; D call uncertain. Looked up from germline, CDR1 is LNHDA and CDR2 is SQIVND (reference sequence). The CDR3 sequence is 13 residues long. V lost 1 base and J 6 bases, leaving 9 bases between the germline ends. CDR3 bases: TGTGCCAGTAGTATAGGACTACTGGCTGAAGCTTTCTTT. Translation: CASSIGLLAEAFF.

J is TRBJ2-5 and V is TRBV10-3, with 15 bases identical to TRBD2. The germline V gene has CDR1 ENHRY and CDR2 SYGVKD. This CDR3 is 16 amino acids long. V lost 5 bases and J lost 3; bases outside the gene matches: 4. CDR3 nucleotides: TGTGCCATCAGTTCGGGACTAGCGGGAGGAGAAGAGACCCAGTACTTC. This gives the protein CAISSGLAGGEETQYF.

This clone was seen only a few times. The genes are TRBV6-5 and TRBJ2-1; 10 bases agree with TRBD1. Germline assignment: CDR1 MNHEY and CDR2 SVGAGI. This CDR3 spans 15 amino acids. J gave up 5 bases and V 7 bases, and 8 bases lay outside the gene matches. The CDR3 bases are TGTGCCAGCACCCACTGGGACAGGGGAAACAATGAGCAGTTCTTC. Translating it yields CASTHWDRGNNEQFF.

This rearrangement joins TRBV4-1 to TRBJ2-3; 7 nucleotides match TRBD2. The germline CDR1 and CDR2 sequences are MGHRA and YSYEKL. Trimming cost V 1 base and J 2 bases; bases outside gene matches: 6. CDR3 size: 16 residues. The CDR3: CASSQALAAYTDTQYF. In nucleotides, the CDR3 is TGCGCCAGCAGCCAAGCCCTAGCGGCATACACAGATACGCAGTATTTT.

This sequence joins TRBV9 and TRBJ2-3, with 10 bases aligning to TRBD2. Germline lookup yields CDR1 SGDLS and CDR2 YYNGEE. This CDR3 has 17 amino acids. Trimming removed 0 bases from V and 0 bases from J; junction bases left unmatched: 4. This chain's CDR3 is CASSVASGSPSTDTQYF. The CDR3 DNA reads TGTGCCAGCAGCGTAGCTAGCGGGAGCCCTAGCACAGATACGCAGTATTTT.

The chain has TRBV7-8 and TRBJ2-1; 10 positions agree with TRBD2. The ends lost 5 bases at V and 7 bases at J; junction bases unmatched: 2. The CDR3 is 13 residues long. The germline CDR1 and CDR2 sequences are SGHVS and FQNEAQ. CDR3 coding DNA: TGTGCCAGCAGCGAGGGACTAGCGAATGAGCAGTTCTTC. As protein: CASSEGLANEQFF. Together with reference TRBV7-8 and TRBJ2-1, the CDR3 gives the full variable domain: GAGVSQSPRYKVAKRGQDVALRCDPISGHVSLFWYQQALGQGPEFLTYFQNEAQLDKSGLPSDRFFAERPEGSVSTLKIQRTQQEDSAVYLCASSEGLANEQFFGPGTRLTVL.

The chain couples TRBV5-1 to TRBJ2-2; 9 nucleotides line up with TRBD2. Germline assignment: CDR1 SGHRS and CDR2 YFSETQ. V dropped 3 bases and J dropped 6; count of bases not matched to a gene: 15. The CDR3 is 18 residues long. The CDR3 sequence is CASSSTSGTSWGAGELFF. In nucleotides, the CDR3 is TGCGCCAGCAGCTCAACTTCCGGGACTAGCTGGGGGGCCGGGGAGCTGTTTTTT.

V is TRBV9 and J is TRBJ2-1; 12 bases align to TRBD2. The CDR3 is made up of 17 amino acids. Germline assignment: CDR1 SGDLS and CDR2 YYNGEE. The V segment lost 4 bases and the J segment 4 bases; nucleotides outside the gene matches: 9. The CDR3 here is CASSTRTSGNLYNEQFF. CDR3 coding DNA: TGTGCCAGCAGCACCCGGACTAGCGGGAATCTATACAATGAGCAGTTCTTC.

The CDR3 reads CAISESGGYEQYF. The DNA of the CDR3 is TGTGCCATCAGTGAGTCGGGGGGGTACGAGCAGTACTTC. V usage is TRBV10-3 and J usage is TRBJ2-7, with 7 bases identical to TRBD2. J lost 4 bases, V lost 0 bases, and 0 bases had no gene match. CDR1 is ENHRY, CDR2 SYGVKD, per germline. This CDR3 has 13 residues.

The rearrangement uses TRBV7-6 and TRBJ2-7; a weak D match, TRBD1 (5 bases). The length of the CDR3 is 14 residues. V lost 1 base to trimming and J lost 2 bases, with 9 bases between them. Germline assignment: CDR1 SGHVS and CDR2 FNYEAQ. CDR3 nucleotides: TGTGCCAGCAGCTTAGGGATAGGGGCCTACGAGCAGTACTTC. Translating gives CASSLGIGAYEQYF.

This rearrangement joins TRBV9 to TRBJ2-3; unclear D gene. In germline, CDR1 is SGDLS, CDR2 YYNGEE. Trimming shortened V by 2 bases and J by 3 bases, and 4 bases separated the two germline ends. CDR3 size: 12 residues. The CDR3 reads CASSVGTDTQYF. In nucleotides, the CDR3 is TGTGCCAGCAGCGTGGGTACAGATACGCAGTATTTT.

V usage is TRBV6-1 and J usage is TRBJ2-7; the match to TRBD1 covers 7 bases. Per germline, CDR1 MNHNS and CDR2 SASEGT. With V trimmed by 5 bases and J by 3 bases, 7 bases remained unmatched. This CDR3 has 14 amino acids. CDR3 DNA sequence: TGTGCCAGCAGTACCTTGGGACAGAACTACGAGCAGTACTTC. This translates into CASSTLGQNYEQYF.

This clone was counted a single time. J is TRBJ1-1 and V is TRBV27, with 7 bases that match TRBD1. The junction had 8 bases not matched to a gene; V was cut back by 7 bases and J by 3 bases. Germline-derived CDR1 and CDR2 are MNHEY and SMNVEV (reference sequence). The CDR3 covers 14 residues. The CDR3 nucleotides are TGTGCCAGCACGAGGCAGGGGGGGTACACTGAAGCTTTCTTT. Its protein product is CASTRQGGYTEAFF.

The rearrangement links TRBV2 to TRBJ2-5, with TRBD1 as a possible D gene (5 bases). The length of the CDR3 is 15 residues. V lost 7 bases and J lost 2, with 17 bases in between. CDR1 SNHLY and CDR2 FYNNEI come from the germline V gene. The CDR3 loop is CASTPPGQAQETQYF. CDR3 DNA sequence: TGTGCCAGCACGCCTCCAGGGCAGGCACAAGAGACCCAGTACTTC.

The chain joins TRBV6-1 to TRBJ1-5; D might be TRBD1 (5 bases). The CDR3 is made up of 15 amino acids. Per germline, CDR1 MNHNS and CDR2 SASEGT. The germline V and J ends were trimmed by 5 bases and 4 bases, with 15 bases remaining between them. DNA for the CDR3: TGTGCCAGCAGTTTCGGGGCCTCACCTAATCAGCCCCAGCATTTT. It translates to CASSFGASPNQPQHF.